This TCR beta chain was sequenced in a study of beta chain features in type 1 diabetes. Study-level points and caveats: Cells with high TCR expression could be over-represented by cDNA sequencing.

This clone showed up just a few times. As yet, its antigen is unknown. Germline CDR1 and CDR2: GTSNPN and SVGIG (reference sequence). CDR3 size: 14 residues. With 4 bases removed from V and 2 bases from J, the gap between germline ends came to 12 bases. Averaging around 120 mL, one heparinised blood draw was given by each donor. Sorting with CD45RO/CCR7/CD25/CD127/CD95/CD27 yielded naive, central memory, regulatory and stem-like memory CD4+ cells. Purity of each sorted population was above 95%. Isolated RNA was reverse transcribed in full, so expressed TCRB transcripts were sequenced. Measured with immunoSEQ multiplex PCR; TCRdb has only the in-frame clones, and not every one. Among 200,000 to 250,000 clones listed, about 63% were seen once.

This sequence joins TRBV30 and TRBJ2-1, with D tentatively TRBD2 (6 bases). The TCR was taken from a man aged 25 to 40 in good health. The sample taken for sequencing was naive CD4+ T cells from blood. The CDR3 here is CAWTWDLAYNEQFF. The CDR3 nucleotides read TGTGCCTGGACTTGGGACTTGGCCTACAATGAGCAGTTCTTC.